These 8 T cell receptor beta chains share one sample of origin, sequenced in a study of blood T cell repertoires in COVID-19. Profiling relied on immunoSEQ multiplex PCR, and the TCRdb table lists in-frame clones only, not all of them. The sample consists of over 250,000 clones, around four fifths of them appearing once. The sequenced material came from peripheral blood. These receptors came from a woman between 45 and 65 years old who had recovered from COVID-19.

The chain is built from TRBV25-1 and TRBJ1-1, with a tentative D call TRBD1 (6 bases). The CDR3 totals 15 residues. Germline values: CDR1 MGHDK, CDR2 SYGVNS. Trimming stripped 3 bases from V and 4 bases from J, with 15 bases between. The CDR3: CASSDPTRGSTEAFF. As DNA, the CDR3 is TGTGCCAGCAGTGATCCAACCAGGGGTAGCACTGAAGCTTTCTTT.

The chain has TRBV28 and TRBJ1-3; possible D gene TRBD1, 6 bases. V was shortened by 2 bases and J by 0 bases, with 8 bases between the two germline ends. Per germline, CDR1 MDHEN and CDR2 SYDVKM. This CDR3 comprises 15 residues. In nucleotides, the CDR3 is TGTGCCAGCAGTTTAACAGGGTACTCTGGAAACACCATATATTTT. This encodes CASSLTGYSGNTIYF. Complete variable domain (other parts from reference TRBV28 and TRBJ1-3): DVKVTQSSRYLVKRTGEKVFLECVQDMDHENMFWYRQDPGLGLRLIYFSYDVKMKEKGDIPEGYSVSREKKERFSLILESASTNQTSMYLCASSLTGYSGNTIYFGEGSWLTVV.

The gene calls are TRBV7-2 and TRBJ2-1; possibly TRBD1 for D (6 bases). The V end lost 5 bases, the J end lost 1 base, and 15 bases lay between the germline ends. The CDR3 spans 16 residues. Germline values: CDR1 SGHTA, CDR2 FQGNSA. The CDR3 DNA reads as TGTGCCAGCAGCACCAAAGCAGGGGCTTCCTACAATGAGCAGTTCTTC. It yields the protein CASSTKAGASYNEQFF.

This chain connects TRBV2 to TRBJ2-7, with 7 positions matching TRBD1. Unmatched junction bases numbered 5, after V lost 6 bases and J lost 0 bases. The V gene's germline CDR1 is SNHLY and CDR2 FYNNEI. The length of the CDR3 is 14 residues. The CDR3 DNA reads TGTGCCAGCAGGGGGACAGTAAGCTCCTACGAGCAGTACTTC. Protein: CASRGTVSSYEQYF.

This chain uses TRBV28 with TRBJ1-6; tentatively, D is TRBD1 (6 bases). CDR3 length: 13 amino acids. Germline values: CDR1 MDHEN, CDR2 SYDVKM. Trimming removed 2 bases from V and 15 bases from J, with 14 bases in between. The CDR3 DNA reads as TGTGCCAGCAGTTTACCGACAGGCCATGGCCTCCACTTT. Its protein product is CASSLPTGHGLHF.

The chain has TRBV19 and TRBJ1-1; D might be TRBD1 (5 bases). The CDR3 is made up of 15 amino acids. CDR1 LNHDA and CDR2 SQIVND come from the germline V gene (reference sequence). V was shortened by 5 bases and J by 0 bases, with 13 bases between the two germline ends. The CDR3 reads CASSPLRRVNTEAFF. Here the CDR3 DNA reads TGTGCCAGTAGTCCCCTTCGCAGGGTGAACACTGAAGCTTTCTTT. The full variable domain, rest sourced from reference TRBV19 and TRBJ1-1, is DGGITQSPKYLFRKEGQNVTLSCEQNLNHDAMYWYRQDPGQGLRLIYYSQIVNDFQKGDIAEGYSVSREKKESFPLTVTSAQKNPTAFYLCASSPLRRVNTEAFFGQGTRLTVV.

CDR3 amino acids: CASTTRGNTGELFF. As DNA, the CDR3 is TGTGCCAGCACCACCAGGGGGAACACCGGGGAGCTGTTTTTT. This chain joins TRBV7-9 and TRBJ2-2; TRBD1 is a possible D gene (6 bases). V was shortened by 7 bases and J by 1 base, with 10 bases between the two germline ends. The V gene's germline CDR1 is SEHNR and CDR2 FQNEAQ (reference sequence). This CDR3 is 14 amino acids long.

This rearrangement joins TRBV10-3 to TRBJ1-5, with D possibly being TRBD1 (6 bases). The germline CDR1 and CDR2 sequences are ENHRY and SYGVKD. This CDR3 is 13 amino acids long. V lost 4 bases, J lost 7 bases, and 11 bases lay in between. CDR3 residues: CAISVRGAQPQHF. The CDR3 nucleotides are TGTGCCATCAGTGTGCGGGGGGCCCAGCCCCAGCATTTT.